The 16 T cell receptor beta chains given below trace back to one sample, sequenced in a study of T cell responses to AZD1222 COVID-19 vaccine (dated by TCRdb to about 2021). Library construction relied on the immunoSEQ multiplex PCR assay. TCRdb provides this immuneACCESS table in a form limited to in-frame rearrangements. Some clones are lacking; in checked studies, under half of them reflect an unresolved V gene, and why the rest are absent is not known. The sample data list 130,000 or so clones, and roughly 93% of these were observed just once. Around 1.5% of the sample is in the top ten clones. This sample's time point label indicates: baseline before first vaccination. The sequences come from peripheral blood, collected on day 0 of AZD1222 vaccination. The source of these receptors is an adult in good health.

As DNA, the CDR3 is TGTGCCAGCAGGACCGGGACAGGGAATTCACCCCTCCACTTT. Protein product: CASRTGTGNSPLHF. The chain links TRBV27 to TRBJ1-6; TRBD1 aligns across 9 bases. Unmatched junction bases numbered 4, after V lost 6 bases and J lost 7 bases. The CDR3 runs to 14 residues. Germline V CDR1 and CDR2: MNHEY, SMNVEV (reference sequence).

V and J are TRBV5-4 and TRBJ2-2; possibly TRBD2 for D (6 bases). Trimming left V 0 bases short and J 4 bases short, with 10 bases between. Germline-derived CDR1 and CDR2 are SGHNT and YYREEE (reference sequence). The CDR3 sequence is 15 residues long. CDR3 protein: CASSLVRGATGELFF. As DNA, the CDR3 is TGTGCCAGCAGCTTGGTCCGCGGGGCCACCGGGGAGCTGTTTTTT.

This chain connects TRBV19 to TRBJ2-6, with 11 bases identical to TRBD1. Trimming cost V 5 bases and J 2 bases; bases outside gene matches: 8. The germline gives CDR1 LNHDA, CDR2 SQIVND (reference sequence). This CDR3 is 18 amino acids long. The CDR3 loop is CASSLPGQGGTGANVLTF. Written as DNA, the CDR3 is TGTGCCAGTAGTCTCCCGGGACAGGGGGGGACTGGGGCCAACGTCCTGACTTTC.

Here the CDR3 reads CASSLARDRDEQYV. The CDR3 bases are TGTGCCAGCAGCTTAGCGCGGGACAGGGACGAGCAGTACGTC. This chain connects TRBV7-9 to TRBJ2-7, with 9 bases fitting TRBD1. The CDR3 loop spans 14 amino acids. Germline trimming cut 0 bases from V and 5 bases from J; bases unmatched to any gene: 2. Germline assignment: CDR1 SEHNR and CDR2 FQNEAQ (reference sequence).

The chain combines TRBV5-4 with TRBJ2-5, with TRBD2 identical over 11 bases. The CDR3 sequence is 16 residues long. Trimming took 1 base from V and 5 from J; bases not matched to a gene: 7. The germline gives CDR1 SGHNT, CDR2 YYREEE (reference sequence). CDR3 nucleotide sequence: TGTGCCAGCAGCTTGCAACTAGCGGGAGTAGGGGAGACCCAGTACTTC. Translating gives CASSLQLAGVGETQYF.

The chain employs TRBV2 and TRBJ2-1, with D perhaps TRBD2 (6 bases). This CDR3 has 14 amino acids. V was clipped by 3 bases and J by 9 bases, with 15 bases between them. Germline V gene lookup returns CDR1 SNHLY and CDR2 FYNNEI. The CDR3, as DNA: TGTGCCAGCAGTGAGTGGGCCCTGGGGGGTGAGCAGTTCTTC. Protein: CASSEWALGGEQFF. Based on the CDR3 plus reference TRBV2 and TRBJ2-1, the full variable domain is EPEVTQTPSHQVTQMGQEVILRCVPISNHLYFYWYRQILGQKVEFLVSFYNNEISEKSEIFDDQFSVERPDGSNFTLKIRSTKLEDSAMYFCASSEWALGGEQFFGPGTRLTVL.

The chain joins TRBV7-2 to TRBJ1-2; the D gene is possibly TRBD1 (6 bases). Germline V gives CDR1 SGHTA, CDR2 FQGNSA. The V end was cut by 6 bases, the J end by 6 bases, with 11 bases between. The CDR3 extends over 12 amino acids. CDR3 residues: CASRRTVNGYTF. The CDR3 DNA reads as TGTGCCAGCAGGCGGACAGTCAATGGCTACACCTTC.

The chain carries TRBV4-1 and TRBJ2-2; possibly TRBD1 for D (6 bases). Germline V gene sequence: CDR1 MGHRA, CDR2 YSYEKL. The CDR3 length is 16 residues. With 1 base removed from V and 1 base from J, the gap between germline ends came to 10 bases. The CDR3 DNA is TGCGCCAGCAGCCAAGGACCGGGACAGAACACCGGGGAGCTGTTTTTT. Its translation is CASSQGPGQNTGELFF.

This clone showed up just a few times. The chain links TRBV6-1 to TRBJ2-7; 10 bases map to TRBD2. This CDR3 contains 15 residues. CDR1 is MNHNS, CDR2 SASEGT, per germline. The ends lost 0 bases at V and 2 bases at J; junction bases unmatched: 1. CDR3 sequence reads: CASSEALAGAYEQYV. CDR3 sequence (DNA): TGTGCCAGCAGTGAAGCCCTAGCGGGGGCCTACGAGCAGTACGTC.

The CDR3 DNA follows: TGTGCCAGACCTCTATACCTCAGGTACGTC. This translates into CARPLYLRYV. This chain connects TRBV6-5 to TRBJ2-7; the D is unclear. CDR1 is MNHEY, CDR2 SVGAGI, per germline. CDR3 length equals 10 residues. The V end lost 9 bases, the J end lost 12 bases, and 15 bases lay between the germline ends.

The CDR3 DNA sequence: TGTGCCAGCTCACCTGCGGGGGCGAACACTGAAGCTTTCTTT. Amino acid sequence: CASSPAGANTEAFF. The chain is built from TRBV18 and TRBJ1-1; perhaps TRBD1 as D (6 bases). The CDR3 covers 14 residues. Trimming shortened V by 3 bases and J by 1 base, and 9 bases separated the two germline ends. Germline V gene sequence: CDR1 KGHSH, CDR2 LQKENI.

The CDR3 coding sequence is TGTGCCAGCAGTTACGCAGGGCTCGGCACTGAAGCTTTCTTT. Encoded protein: CASSYAGLGTEAFF. This chain joins TRBV6-5 and TRBJ1-1; maybe TRBD1 (5 bases). Germline lookup yields CDR1 MNHEY and CDR2 SVGAGI. The ends were cut back, 2 bases at V and 4 bases at J, with 11 bases in the middle. The CDR3 has 14 amino acids.

J is TRBJ1-1 and V is TRBV6-5, with D perhaps TRBD1 (5 bases). From germline, CDR1 is MNHEY and CDR2 SVGAGI. Trimming removed 6 bases at V and 0 bases at J, with 14 bases between. The CDR3 is 15 amino acids. The CDR3 region is CASSPGGDLNTEAFF. CDR3 bases: TGTGCCAGCAGCCCCGGGGGGGATTTGAACACTGAAGCTTTCTTT.

This chain connects TRBV19 to TRBJ1-2; D perhaps matches TRBD1 (6 bases). The CDR3 runs to 16 residues. CDR1 is LNHDA and CDR2 is SQIVND in the germline V gene (reference sequence). V shed 6 bases and J shed 3 bases, with 20 bases lying between them. Here the CDR3 reads CASRRDINYADYGYTF. The CDR3 DNA is TGTGCCAGTAGGAGGGACATCAATTACGCGGACTATGGCTACACCTTC.

This chain links TRBV6-2 or TRBV6-3 with TRBJ1-1; no reliable D call. CDR1 and CDR2 (germline): MNHEY, SVGEGT. The V end was cut by 6 bases, the J end by 1 base, with 12 bases between. The CDR3 extends over 14 amino acids. CDR3 nucleotide sequence: TGTGCCAGCAGACCTGAAGACACGAACACTGAAGCTTTCTTT. It translates to CASRPEDTNTEAFF.

This chain connects TRBV19 to TRBJ2-5; the D is unclear. V dropped 6 bases and J dropped 5 bases, with 16 bases sitting between them. From germline, CDR1 is LNHDA and CDR2 SQIVND (reference sequence). CDR3 length: 14 residues. The CDR3 DNA is TGTGCCAGTAGGATCACTATGTGGGTGGAGACCCAGTACTTC. Encoded protein: CASRITMWVETQYF.